The subject of this entry is one TCR beta chain. Antigen: not known. The sample comes from a study of cytomegalovirus exposure and HLA in healthy donors. Background on the study: Caucasian-associated ancestry cluster membership applied to around 80% of 300 to 450 genotyped donors. Study-level results: In a later analysis, TCR beta V- and J-gene trimming was associated with a missense DCLRE1C variant. It was reported in a later analysis that an Asian-associated ancestry cluster showed fewer N-insertions than the 666-donor mean.

The CDR3 is made up of 17 amino acids. Germline assignment: CDR1 MNHNS and CDR2 SASEGT. Trimming took 2 bases from V and 0 from J; bases not matched to a gene: 6. The PCR had 60 Vbeta and 13 Jbeta primers. Repertoires were generated with immunoSEQ multiplex PCR, while TCRdb's copy carries only in-frame clones and drops some. The data show approximately 140,000 clones, with around four fifths seen just once and about 2.2% held by the top ten. The clonotype was recovered from a man aged 25-45 years in good health and CMV-seronegative. The specimen was PBMCs. This chain joins TRBV6-1 and TRBJ2-1; 8 bases match TRBD1. CDR3 in amino acids: CASSEQGAESSYNEQFF. The CDR3 bases are TGTGCCAGCAGTGAACAGGGGGCTGAGAGCTCCTACAATGAGCAGTTCTTC.